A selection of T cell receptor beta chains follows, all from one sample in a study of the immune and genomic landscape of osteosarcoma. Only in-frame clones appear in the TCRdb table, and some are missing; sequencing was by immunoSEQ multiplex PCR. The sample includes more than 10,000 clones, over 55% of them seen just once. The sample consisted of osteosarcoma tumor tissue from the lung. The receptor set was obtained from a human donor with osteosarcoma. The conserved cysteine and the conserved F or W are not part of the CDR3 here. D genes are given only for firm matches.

ARSSTAPRDGYT | TRBV10-1 | . | 12
ASSSGLAGLREAKNIQY | TRBV7-8 | TRBD2 | 17
ASSTWTSTTDTQY | TRBV7-2 | TRBD2 | 13
ASSPDPSSYNEQF | TRBV9 | . | 13
ASSLGRGHEGEILF | TRBV5-8 | . | 14
ASITAGGPGTDTQY | TRBV27 | TRBD2 | 14
ASSYLPTTEAF | TRBV6-6 | . | 11
ASSLASGGSGTDTQY | TRBV7-9 | . | 15
ASGGQGVSALTDTQY | TRBV25-1 | TRBD1 | 15
ASSYSADARYEQY | TRBV6-6 | . | 13
ASSEAPPGLAGGPSSYNEQF | TRBV6-1 | TRBD2 | 20
ASVSSGTDITDTQY | TRBV5-1 | TRBD1 | 14
ASGRRVPEAF | TRBV19 | . | 10
ASSPGQGKAYEQY | TRBV5-6 | TRBD1 | 13
ASRGWGARYEQY | TRBV27 | . | 12
ASSRDSGGEQF | TRBV7-3 | TRBD1 | 11
ASSELAGGSGAETQY | TRBV6-1 | TRBD2 | 15
ASSLMGQGRSTEAF | TRBV7-3 | TRBD1 | 14
ASSLRGLDTGELF | TRBV11-3 | . | 13
ASSEWSGRVWLTDTQY | TRBV6-1 | TRBD2 | 16
SVEGRDFDTQY | TRBV29-1 | . | 11
AISDTREVGDEQY | TRBV10-3 | TRBD2 | 13
ASKGQGSGNTIY | TRBV7-9 | TRBD1 | 12
ASSPTGTGGYNEQF | TRBV18 | TRBD1 | 14
ASSLEARGLAGDPGELF | TRBV11-3 | TRBD2 | 17
ASSPGFSGNTIY | TRBV6-5 | . | 12
ASKASHSGDTEAF | TRBV6-4 | . | 13
ASSVESGRADEQY | TRBV9 | TRBD2 | 13
ASSRGMSSTDTQY | TRBV28 | . | 13
ASSTEVNTEAF | TRBV19 | . | 11
ASIYWGRAENTEAF | TRBV2 | . | 14
ASRLTGTTGYTQY | TRBV2 | TRBD2 | 13
ASGRPYGYT | TRBV28 | . | 9
ASSVGDINQPQH | TRBV9 | . | 12
ASSIDRGSGRARTYNEQF | TRBV19 | TRBD2 | 18
ASSSVGTGGYT | TRBV5-4 | TRBD1 | 11
ANIGQGGTYEQY | TRBV2 | TRBD1 | 12
ASSFQGGSYNEQF | TRBV5-1 | . | 13
ASSPPGQTNYGYT | TRBV6-8 | . | 13
ASSPGQTQY | TRBV11-2 | . | 9
ASSRTGTATDTQY | TRBV5-1 | TRBD1 | 13
ASSPNREGQPQH | TRBV5-4 | . | 12
ASGIYTGSTSF | TRBV5-1 | . | 11
AISSQGRGRGDYEQY | TRBV10-3 | . | 15
ASSGGYYSPLH | TRBV28 | . | 11
ASSLYPDTQY | TRBV6-6 | . | 10
ASSVGLASTDTQY | TRBV9 | TRBD2 | 13
SVRDPGSPLH | TRBV29-1 | . | 10
ASSLGQGSSYGYT | TRBV7-8 | TRBD1 | 13
ASTPARGYT | TRBV2 | . | 9
ASSTGTGDYEQY | TRBV19 | TRBD1 | 12
AISRDIYYEQY | TRBV10-3 | . | 11